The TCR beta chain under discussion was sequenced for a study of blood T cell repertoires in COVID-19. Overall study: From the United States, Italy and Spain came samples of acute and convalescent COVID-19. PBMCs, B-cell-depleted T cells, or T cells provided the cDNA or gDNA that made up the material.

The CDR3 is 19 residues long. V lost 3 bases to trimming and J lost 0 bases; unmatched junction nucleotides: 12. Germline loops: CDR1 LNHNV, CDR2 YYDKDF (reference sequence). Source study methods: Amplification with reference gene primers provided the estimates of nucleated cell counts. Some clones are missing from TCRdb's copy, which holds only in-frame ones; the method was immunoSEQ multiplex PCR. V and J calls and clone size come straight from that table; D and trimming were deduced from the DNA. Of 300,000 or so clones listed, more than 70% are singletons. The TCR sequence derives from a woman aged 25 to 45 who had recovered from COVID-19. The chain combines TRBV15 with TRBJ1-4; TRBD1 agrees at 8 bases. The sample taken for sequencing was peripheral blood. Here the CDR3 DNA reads TGTGCCACCAGCAGGGGCCGGGGGACAGGACTTGCAACTAATGAAAAACTGTTTTTT. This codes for CATSRGRGTGLATNEKLFF. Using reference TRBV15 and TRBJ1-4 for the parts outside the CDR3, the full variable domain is DAMVIQNPRYQVTQFGKPVTLSCSQTLNHNVMYWYQQKSSQAPKLLFHYYDKDFNNEADTPDNFQSRRPNTSFCFLDIRSPGLGDTAMYLCATSRGRGTGLATNEKLFFGSGTQLSVL.